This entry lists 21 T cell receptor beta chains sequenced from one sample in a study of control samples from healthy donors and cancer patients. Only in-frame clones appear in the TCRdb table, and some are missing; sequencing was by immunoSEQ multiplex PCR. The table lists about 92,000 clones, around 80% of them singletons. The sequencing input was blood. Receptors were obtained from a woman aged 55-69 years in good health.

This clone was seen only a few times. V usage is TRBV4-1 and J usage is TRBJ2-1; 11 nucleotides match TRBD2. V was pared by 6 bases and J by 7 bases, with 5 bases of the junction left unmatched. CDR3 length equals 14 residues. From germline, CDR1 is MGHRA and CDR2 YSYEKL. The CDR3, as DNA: TGCGCCAGCAGGATAGCGGGGGGGCGTAATGAGCAGTTCTTC. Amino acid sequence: CASRIAGGRNEQFF.

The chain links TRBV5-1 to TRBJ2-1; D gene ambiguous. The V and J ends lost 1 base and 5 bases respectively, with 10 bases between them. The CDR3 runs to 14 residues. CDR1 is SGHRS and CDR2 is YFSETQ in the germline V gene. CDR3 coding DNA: TGCGCCAGCAGCTTGTCGAAGGGAAACAATGAGCAGTTCTTC. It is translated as CASSLSKGNNEQFF.

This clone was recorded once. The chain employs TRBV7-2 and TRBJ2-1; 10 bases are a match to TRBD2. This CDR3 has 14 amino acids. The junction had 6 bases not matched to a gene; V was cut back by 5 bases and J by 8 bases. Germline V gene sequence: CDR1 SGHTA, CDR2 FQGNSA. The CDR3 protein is CASSPRTSGDEQFF. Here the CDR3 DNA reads TGTGCCAGCAGCCCCCGGACTAGCGGCGATGAGCAGTTCTTC. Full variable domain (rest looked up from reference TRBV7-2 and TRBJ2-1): GAGVSQSPSNKVTEKGKDVELRCDPISGHTALYWYRQSLGQGLEFLIYFQGNSAPDKSGLPSDRFSAERTGGSVSTLTIQRTQQEDSAVYLCASSPRTSGDEQFFGPGTRLTVL.

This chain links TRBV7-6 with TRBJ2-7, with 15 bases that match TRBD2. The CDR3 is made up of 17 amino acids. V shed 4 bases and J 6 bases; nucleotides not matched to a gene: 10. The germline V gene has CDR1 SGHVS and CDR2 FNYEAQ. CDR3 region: CASSSVTGTSGRSEQYF. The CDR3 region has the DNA TGTGCCAGCAGCTCCGTGACCGGGACTAGCGGGAGGAGCGAGCAGTACTTC.

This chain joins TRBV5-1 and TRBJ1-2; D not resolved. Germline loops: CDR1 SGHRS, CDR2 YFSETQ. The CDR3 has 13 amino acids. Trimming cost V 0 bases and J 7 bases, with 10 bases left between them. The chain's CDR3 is CASSLVVGFGYTF. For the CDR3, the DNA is TGCGCCAGCAGCTTGGTAGTTGGCTTTGGCTACACCTTC.

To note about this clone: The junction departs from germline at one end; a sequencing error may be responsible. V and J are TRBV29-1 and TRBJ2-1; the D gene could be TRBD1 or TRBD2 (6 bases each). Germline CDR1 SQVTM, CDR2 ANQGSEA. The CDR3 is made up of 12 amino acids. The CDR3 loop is CSVEGGGNEQFF. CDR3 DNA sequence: TGCAGCGTCGAAGGAGGGGGCAATGAGCAGTTCTTC.

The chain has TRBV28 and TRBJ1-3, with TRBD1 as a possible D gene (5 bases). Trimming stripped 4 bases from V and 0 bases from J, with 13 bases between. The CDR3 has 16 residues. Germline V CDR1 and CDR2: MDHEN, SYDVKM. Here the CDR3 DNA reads TGTGCCAGCAGTTCCCCGGGAGGGGCCTCTGGAAACACCATATATTTT. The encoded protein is CASSSPGGASGNTIYF. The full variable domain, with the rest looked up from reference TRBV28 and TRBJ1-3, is DVKVTQSSRYLVKRTGEKVFLECVQDMDHENMFWYRQDPGLGLRLIYFSYDVKMKEKGDIPEGYSVSREKKERFSLILESASTNQTSMYLCASSSPGGASGNTIYFGEGSWLTVV.

This chain's CDR3 is CASSLVDPNYGYTF. DNA for the CDR3: TGTGCCAGCAGCTTAGTAGACCCGAACTATGGCTACACCTTC. This rearrangement joins TRBV7-8 to TRBJ1-2, with D uncertain. In germline, CDR1 is SGHVS, CDR2 FQNEAQ. This CDR3 has 14 amino acids. V was clipped by 1 base and J by 2 bases, with 8 bases between them. Combining the CDR3 with reference TRBV7-8 and TRBJ1-2 gives the whole variable domain GAGVSQSPRYKVAKRGQDVALRCDPISGHVSLFWYQQALGQGPEFLTYFQNEAQLDKSGLPSDRFFAERPEGSVSTLKIQRTQQEDSAVYLCASSLVDPNYGYTFGSGTRLTVV.

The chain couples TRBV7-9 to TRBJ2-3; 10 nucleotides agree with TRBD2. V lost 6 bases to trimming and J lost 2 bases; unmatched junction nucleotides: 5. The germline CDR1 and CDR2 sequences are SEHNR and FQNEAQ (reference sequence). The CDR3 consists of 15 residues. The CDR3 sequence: CASRSSGRDTDTQYF. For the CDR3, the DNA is TGTGCCAGCAGGTCTAGCGGGAGAGACACAGATACGCAGTATTTT.

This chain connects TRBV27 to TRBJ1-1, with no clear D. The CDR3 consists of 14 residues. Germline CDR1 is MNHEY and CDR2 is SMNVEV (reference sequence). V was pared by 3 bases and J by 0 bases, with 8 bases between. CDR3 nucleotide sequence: TGTGCCAGCAGTTTTCGACGGTTGAACACTGAAGCTTTCTTT. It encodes CASSFRRLNTEAFF.

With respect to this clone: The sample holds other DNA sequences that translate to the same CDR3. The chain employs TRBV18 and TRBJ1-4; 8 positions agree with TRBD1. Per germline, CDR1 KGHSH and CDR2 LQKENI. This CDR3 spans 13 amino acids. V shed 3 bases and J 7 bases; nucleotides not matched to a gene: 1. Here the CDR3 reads CASSPGTGEKLFF. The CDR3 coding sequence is TGTGCCAGCTCACCCGGGACAGGTGAAAAACTGTTTTTT. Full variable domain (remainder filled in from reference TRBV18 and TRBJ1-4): NAGVMQNPRHLVRRRGQEARLRCSPMKGHSHVYWYRQLPEEGLKFMVYLQKENIIDESGMPKERFSAEFPKEGPSILRIQQVVRGDSAAYFCASSPGTGEKLFFGSGTQLSVL.

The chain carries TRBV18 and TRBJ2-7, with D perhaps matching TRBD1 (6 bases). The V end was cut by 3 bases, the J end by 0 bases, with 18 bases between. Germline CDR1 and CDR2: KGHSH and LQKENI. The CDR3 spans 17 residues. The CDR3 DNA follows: TGTGCCAGCTCACCTCGGACAGCCTTAAGGAGCTCCTACGAGCAGTACTTC. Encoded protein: CASSPRTALRSSYEQYF.

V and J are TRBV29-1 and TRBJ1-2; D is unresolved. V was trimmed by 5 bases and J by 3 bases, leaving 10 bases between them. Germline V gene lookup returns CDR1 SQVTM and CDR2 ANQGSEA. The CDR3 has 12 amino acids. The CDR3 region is CSVRSNDYGYTF. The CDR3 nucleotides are TGCAGCGTTCGGTCAAACGACTATGGCTACACCTTC.

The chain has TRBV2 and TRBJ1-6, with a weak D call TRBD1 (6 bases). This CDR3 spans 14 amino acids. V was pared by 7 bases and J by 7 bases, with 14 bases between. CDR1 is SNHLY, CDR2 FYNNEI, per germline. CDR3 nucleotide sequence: TGTGCCAGCACCGAGAGGGGGTGGAATTCACCCCTCCACTTT. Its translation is CASTERGWNSPLHF.

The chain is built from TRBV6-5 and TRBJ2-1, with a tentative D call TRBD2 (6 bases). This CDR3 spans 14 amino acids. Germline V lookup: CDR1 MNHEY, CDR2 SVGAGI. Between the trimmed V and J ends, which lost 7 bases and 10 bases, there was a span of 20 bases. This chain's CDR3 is CASTLRFSGEEQFF. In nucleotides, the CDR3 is TGTGCCAGCACGCTCCGATTTAGCGGAGAAGAGCAGTTCTTC.

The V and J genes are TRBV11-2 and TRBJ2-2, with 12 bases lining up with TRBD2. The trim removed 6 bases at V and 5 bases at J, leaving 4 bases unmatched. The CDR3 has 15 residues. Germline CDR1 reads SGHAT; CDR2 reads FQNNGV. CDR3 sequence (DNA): TGTGCCAGCAGTCTAGCGGGAGGGGGAACCGGGGAGCTGTTTTTT. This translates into CASSLAGGGTGELFF.

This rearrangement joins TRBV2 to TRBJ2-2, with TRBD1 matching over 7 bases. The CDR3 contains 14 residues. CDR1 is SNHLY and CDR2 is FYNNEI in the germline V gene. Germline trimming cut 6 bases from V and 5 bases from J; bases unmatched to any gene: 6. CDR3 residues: CASSLQGITGELFF. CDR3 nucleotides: TGTGCCAGCAGCCTACAGGGGATTACCGGGGAGCTGTTTTTT. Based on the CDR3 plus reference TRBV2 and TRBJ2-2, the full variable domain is EPEVTQTPSHQVTQMGQEVILRCVPISNHLYFYWYRQILGQKVEFLVSFYNNEISEKSEIFDDQFSVERPDGSNFTLKIRSTKLEDSAMYFCASSLQGITGELFFGEGSRLTVL.

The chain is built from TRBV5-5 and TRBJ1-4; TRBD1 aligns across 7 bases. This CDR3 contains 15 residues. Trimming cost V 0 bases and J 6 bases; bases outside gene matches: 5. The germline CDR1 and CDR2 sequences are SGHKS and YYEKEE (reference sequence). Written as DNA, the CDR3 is TGTGCCAGCAGCTTGGGGAGACAGGGTTATGAAAAACTGTTTTTT. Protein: CASSLGRQGYEKLFF. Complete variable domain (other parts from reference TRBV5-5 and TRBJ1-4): DAGVTQSPTHLIKTRGQQVTLRCSPISGHKSVSWYQQVLGQGPQFIFQYYEKEERGRGNFPDRFSARQFPNYSSELNVNALLLGDSALYLCASSLGRQGYEKLFFGSGTQLSVL.

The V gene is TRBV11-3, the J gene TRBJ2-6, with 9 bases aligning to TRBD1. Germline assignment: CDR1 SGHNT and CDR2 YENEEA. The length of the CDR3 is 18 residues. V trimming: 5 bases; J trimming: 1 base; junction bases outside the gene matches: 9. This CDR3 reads CASSSSGTGLSGANVLTF. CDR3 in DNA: TGTGCCAGCAGCAGTTCCGGGACAGGGTTATCTGGGGCCAACGTCCTGACTTTC.

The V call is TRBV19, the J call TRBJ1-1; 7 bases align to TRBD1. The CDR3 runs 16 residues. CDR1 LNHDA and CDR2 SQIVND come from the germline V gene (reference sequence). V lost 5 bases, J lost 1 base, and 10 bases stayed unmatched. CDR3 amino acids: CASSPRQGGGNTEAFF. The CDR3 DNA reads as TGTGCCAGTAGTCCCCGACAGGGAGGGGGGAACACTGAAGCTTTCTTT.

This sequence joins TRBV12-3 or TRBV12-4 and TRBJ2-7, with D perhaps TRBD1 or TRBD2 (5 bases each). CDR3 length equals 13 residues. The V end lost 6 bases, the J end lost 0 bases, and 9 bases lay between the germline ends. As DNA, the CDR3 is TGTGCCAGCAGCAGGGACCGCTCCTACGAGCAGTACTTC. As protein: CASSRDRSYEQYF.